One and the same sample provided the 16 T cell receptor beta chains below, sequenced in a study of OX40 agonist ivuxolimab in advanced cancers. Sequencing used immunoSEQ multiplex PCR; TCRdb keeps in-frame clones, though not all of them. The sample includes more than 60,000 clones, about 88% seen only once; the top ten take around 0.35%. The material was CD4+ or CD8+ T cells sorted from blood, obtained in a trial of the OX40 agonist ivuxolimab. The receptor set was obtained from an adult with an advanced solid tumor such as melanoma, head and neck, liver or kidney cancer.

The CDR3 loop reads CASSDVLGSNEKLFF. DNA of the CDR3: TGTGCCAGCAGTGATGTGCTAGGCTCGAATGAAAAACTGTTTTTT. The chain links TRBV2 to TRBJ1-4; D is ambiguous. Trimming shortened V by 3 bases and J by 5 bases, and 13 bases separated the two germline ends. Germline V gives CDR1 SNHLY, CDR2 FYNNEI. The CDR3 has 15 amino acids.

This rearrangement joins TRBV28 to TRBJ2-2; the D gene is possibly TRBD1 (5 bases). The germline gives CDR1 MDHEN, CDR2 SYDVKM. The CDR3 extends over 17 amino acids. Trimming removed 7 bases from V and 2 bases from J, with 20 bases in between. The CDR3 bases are TGTGCCAGCACTCCCCTCCTCCCCCAGGGTAACACCGGGGAGCTGTTTTTT. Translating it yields CASTPLLPQGNTGELFF.

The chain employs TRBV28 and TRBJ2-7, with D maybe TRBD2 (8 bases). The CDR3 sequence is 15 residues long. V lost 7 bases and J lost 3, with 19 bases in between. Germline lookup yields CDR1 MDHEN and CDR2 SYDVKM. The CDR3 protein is CASTEREGARYEQYF. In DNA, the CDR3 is TGTGCCAGCACCGAACGGGAGGGGGCGCGCTACGAGCAGTACTTC.

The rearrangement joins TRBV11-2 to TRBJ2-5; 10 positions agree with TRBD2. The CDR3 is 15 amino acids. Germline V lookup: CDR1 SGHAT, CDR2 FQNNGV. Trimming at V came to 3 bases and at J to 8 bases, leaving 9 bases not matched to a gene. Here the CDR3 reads CASSFLITSGVTQYF. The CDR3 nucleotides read TGTGCCAGCAGCTTCCTAATTACTAGCGGGGTAACCCAGTACTTC.

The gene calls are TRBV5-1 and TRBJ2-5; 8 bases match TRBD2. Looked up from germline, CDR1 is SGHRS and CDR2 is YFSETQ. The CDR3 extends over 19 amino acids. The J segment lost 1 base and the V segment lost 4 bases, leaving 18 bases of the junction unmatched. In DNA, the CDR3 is TGCGCCAGCAGCCTAACGACAGCCACTAGCGGAAATCCCCAAGAGACCCAGTACTTC. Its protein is CASSLTTATSGNPQETQYF.

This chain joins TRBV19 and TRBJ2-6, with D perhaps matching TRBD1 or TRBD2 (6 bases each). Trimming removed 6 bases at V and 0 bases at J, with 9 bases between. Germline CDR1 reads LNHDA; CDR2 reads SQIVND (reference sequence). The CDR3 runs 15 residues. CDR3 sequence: CASSGGSSGANVLTF. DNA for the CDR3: TGTGCCAGTAGCGGGGGCAGCTCTGGGGCCAACGTCCTGACTTTC. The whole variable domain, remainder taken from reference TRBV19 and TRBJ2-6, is DGGITQSPKYLFRKEGQNVTLSCEQNLNHDAMYWYRQDPGQGLRLIYYSQIVNDFQKGDIAEGYSVSREKKESFPLTVTSAQKNPTAFYLCASSGGSSGANVLTFGAGSRLTVL.

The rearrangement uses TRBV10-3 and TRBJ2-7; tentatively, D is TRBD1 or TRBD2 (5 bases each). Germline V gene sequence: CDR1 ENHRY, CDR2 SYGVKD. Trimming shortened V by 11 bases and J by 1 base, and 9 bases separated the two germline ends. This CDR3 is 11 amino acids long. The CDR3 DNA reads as TGTGCCTCCGGGGCTTCCTACGAGCAGTACTTC. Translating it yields CASGASYEQYF.

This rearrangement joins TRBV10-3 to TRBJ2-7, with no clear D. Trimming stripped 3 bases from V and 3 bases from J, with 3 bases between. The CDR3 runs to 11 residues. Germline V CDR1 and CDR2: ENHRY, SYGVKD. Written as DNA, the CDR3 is TGTGCCATCAGTGACAGCTACGAGCAGTACTTC. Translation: CAISDSYEQYF.

CDR3 coding DNA: TGTGCCAGCAGTTTACTCCGGGGGCTGGCCTGGGGCAATGAGCAGTTCTTC. Protein sequence: CASSLLRGLAWGNEQFF. The chain links TRBV28 to TRBJ2-1; possibly TRBD1 or TRBD2 for D (6 bases each). CDR1 is MDHEN, CDR2 SYDVKM, per germline. The CDR3 loop spans 17 amino acids. The germline V and J ends were trimmed by 2 bases and 6 bases, with 20 bases remaining between them.

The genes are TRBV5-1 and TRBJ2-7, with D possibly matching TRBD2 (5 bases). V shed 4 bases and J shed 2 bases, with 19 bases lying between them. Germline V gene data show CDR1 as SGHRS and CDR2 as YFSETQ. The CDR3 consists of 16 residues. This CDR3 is CASSQLSGNFAYEQYF. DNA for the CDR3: TGCGCCAGCAGCCAACTTTCCGGGAACTTTGCCTACGAGCAGTACTTC.

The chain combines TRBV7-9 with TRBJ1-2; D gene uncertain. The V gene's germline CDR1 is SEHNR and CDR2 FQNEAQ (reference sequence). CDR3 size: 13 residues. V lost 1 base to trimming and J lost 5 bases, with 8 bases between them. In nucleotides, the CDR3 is TGTGCCAGCAGCTTAGAAGGCATTTATGGCTACACCTTC. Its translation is CASSLEGIYGYTF.

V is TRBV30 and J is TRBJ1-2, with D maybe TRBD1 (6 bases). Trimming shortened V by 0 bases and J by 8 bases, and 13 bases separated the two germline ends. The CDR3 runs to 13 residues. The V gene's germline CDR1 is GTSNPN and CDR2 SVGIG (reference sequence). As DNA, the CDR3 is TGTGCCTGGAGTGTATCCGGGGGGCACGGCTACACCTTC. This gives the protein CAWSVSGGHGYTF.

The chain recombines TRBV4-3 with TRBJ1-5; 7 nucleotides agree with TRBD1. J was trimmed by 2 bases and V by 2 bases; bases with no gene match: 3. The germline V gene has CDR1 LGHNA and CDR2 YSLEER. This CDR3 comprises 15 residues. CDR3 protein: CASSQSGQGNQPQHF. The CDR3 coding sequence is TGCGCCAGCAGCCAATCAGGACAGGGCAATCAGCCCCAGCATTTT.

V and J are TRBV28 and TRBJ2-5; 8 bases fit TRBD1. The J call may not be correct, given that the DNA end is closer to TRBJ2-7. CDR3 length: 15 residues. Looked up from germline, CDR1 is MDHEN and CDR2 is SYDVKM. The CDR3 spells CASSFRDRRSYEQYF. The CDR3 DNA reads TGTGCCAGCAGTTTCCGGGACAGGAGATCCTACGAGCAGTACTTC.

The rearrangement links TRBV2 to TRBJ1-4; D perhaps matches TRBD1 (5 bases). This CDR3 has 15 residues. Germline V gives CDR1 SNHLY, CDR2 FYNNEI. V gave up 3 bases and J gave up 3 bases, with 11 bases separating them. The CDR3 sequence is CASSDDRGSNEKLFF. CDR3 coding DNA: TGTGCCAGCAGTGATGATCGGGGGTCTAATGAAAAACTGTTTTTT.

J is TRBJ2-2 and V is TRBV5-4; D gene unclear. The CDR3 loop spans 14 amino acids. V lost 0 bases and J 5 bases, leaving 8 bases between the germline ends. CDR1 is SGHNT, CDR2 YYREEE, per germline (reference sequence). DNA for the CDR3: TGTGCCAGCAGCTTGGCGAGTTTTACCGGGGAGCTGTTTTTT. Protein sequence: CASSLASFTGELFF.